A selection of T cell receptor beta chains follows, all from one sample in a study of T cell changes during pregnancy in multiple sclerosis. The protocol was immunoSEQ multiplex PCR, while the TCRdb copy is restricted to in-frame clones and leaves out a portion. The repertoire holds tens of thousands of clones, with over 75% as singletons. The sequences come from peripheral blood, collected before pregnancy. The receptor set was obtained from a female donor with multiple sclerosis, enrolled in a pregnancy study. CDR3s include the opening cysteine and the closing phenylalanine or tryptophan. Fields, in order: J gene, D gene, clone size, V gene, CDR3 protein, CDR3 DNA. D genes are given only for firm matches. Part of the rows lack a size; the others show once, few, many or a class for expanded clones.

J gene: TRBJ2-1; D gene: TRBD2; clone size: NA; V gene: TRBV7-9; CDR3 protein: CASSSGLAVDEQFF; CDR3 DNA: TGTGCCAGCAGCTCGGGACTAGCGGTGGATGAGCAGTTCTTC
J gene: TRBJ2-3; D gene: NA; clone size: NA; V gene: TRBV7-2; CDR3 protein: CASRQNTDTQYF; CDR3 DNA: TGTGCCAGCAGACAGAACACAGATACGCAGTATTTT
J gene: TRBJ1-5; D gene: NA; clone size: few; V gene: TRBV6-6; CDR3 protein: CASSTGQPQHF; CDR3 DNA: TGTGCCAGCAGTACAGGTCAGCCCCAGCATTTT
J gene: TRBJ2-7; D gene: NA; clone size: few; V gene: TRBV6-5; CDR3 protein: CASRPGPSYEQYF; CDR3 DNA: TGTGCCAGCAGGCCAGGGCCTTCCTACGAGCAGTACTTC
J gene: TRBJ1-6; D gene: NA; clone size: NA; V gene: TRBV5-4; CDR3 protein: CASSLGPSGDSPLHF; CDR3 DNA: TGTGCCAGCAGCTTGGGACCCAGCGGTGATTCACCCCTCCACTTT
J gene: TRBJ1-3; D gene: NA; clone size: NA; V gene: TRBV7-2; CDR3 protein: CASSSGVTGNTIYF; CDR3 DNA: TGTGCCAGCAGCTCAGGGGTGACTGGAAACACCATATATTTT
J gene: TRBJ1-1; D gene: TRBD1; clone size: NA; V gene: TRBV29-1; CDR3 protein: CSVVDRVEAFF; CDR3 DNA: TGCAGCGTTGTAGACAGGGTAGAAGCTTTCTTT
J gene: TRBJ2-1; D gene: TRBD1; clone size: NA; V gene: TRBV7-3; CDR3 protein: CASSPYRGNNEQFF; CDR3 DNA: TGTGCCAGCAGCCCATACAGGGGAAACAATGAGCAGTTCTTC
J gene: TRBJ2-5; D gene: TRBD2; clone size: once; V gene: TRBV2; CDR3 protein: CASGGGGGPWDTQYF; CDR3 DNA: TGTGCCAGCGGGGGCGGCGGGGGGCCGTGGGATACCCAGTACTTC
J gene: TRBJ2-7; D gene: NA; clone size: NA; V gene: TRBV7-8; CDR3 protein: CASSPSRVESYEQYF; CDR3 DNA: TGTGCCAGCAGCCCATCCCGTGTTGAGTCCTACGAGCAGTACTTC
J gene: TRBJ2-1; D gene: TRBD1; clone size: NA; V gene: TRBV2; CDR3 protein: CASREDLGQGSYNEQFF; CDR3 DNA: TGTGCCAGCAGGGAAGACCTCGGACAGGGATCCTACAATGAGCAGTTCTTC
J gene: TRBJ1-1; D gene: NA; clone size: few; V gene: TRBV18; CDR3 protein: CASSPQRLNTEAFF; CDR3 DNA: TGTGCCAGCTCACCCCAACGTCTAAACACTGAAGCTTTCTTT
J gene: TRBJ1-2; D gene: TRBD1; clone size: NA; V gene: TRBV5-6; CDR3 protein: CASSFRGQGASYGYTF; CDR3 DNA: TGTGCCAGCAGCTTCAGAGGACAGGGGGCCTCTTATGGCTACACCTTC
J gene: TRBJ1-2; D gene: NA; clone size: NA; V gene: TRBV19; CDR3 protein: CASSIQRAAGYTF; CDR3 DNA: TGTGCCAGTAGTATTCAGAGGGCAGCGGGCTACACCTTC
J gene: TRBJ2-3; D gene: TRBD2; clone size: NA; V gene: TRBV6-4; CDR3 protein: CASSVQRGGTDTQYF; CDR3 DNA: TGTGCCAGCAGTGTGCAGCGGGGTGGCACAGATACGCAGTATTTT
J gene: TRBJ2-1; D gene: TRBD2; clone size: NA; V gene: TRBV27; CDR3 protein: CASSPPLAGRPNEQFF; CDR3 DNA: TGTGCCAGCAGCCCTCCACTAGCGGGGAGACCCAATGAGCAGTTCTTC